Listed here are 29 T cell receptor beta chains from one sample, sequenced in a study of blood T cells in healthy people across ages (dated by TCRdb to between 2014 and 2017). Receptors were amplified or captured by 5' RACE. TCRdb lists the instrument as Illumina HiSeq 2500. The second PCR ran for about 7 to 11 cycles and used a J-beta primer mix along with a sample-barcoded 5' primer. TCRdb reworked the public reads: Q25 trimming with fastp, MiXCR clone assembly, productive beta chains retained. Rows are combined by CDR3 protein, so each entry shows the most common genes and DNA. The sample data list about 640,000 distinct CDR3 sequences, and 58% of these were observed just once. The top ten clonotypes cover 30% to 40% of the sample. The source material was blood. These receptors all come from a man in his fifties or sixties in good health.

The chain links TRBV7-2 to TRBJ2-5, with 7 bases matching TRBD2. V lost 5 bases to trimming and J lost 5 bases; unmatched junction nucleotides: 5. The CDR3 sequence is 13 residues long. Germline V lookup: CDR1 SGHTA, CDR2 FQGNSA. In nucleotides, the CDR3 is TGTGCCAGCAGCCCGCGGGGGTGGGAGACCCAGTACTTC. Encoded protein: CASSPRGWETQYF.

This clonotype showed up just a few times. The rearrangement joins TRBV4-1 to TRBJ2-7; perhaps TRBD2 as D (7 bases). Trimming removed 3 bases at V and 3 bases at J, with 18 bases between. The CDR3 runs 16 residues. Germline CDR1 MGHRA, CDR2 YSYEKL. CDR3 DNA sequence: TGCGCCAGCAGCCACTCAGGCCAGCGGGGACACTACGAGCAGTACTTC. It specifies CASSHSGQRGHYEQYF.

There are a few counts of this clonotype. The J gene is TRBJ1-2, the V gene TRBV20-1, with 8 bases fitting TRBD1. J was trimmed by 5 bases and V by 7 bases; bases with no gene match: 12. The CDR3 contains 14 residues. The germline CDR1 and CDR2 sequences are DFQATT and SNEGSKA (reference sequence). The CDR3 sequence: CSGAKGQEGYGYTF. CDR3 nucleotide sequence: TGCAGTGGGGCAAAGGGACAGGAGGGTTATGGCTACACCTTC.

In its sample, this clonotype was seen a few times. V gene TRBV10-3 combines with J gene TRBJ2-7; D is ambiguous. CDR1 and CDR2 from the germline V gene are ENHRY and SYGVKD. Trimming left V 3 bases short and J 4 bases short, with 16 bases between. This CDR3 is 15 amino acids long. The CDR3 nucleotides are TGTGCCATCAGTGACCTCTCTGTAGGAAGATACGAGCAGTACTTC. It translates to CAISDLSVGRYEQYF.

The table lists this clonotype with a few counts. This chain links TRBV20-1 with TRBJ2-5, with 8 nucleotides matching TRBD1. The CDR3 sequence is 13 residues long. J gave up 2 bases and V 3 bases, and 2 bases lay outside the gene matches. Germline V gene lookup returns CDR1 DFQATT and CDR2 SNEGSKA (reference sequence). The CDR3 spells CSASHRGQETQYF. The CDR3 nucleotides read TGCAGTGCTAGTCACAGGGGGCAAGAGACCCAGTACTTC.

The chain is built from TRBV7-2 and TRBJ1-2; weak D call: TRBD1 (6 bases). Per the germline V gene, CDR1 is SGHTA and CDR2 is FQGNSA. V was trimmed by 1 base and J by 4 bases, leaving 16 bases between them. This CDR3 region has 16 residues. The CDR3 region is CASSLGGAGVTYGYTF. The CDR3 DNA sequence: TGTGCCAGCAGCTTAGGGGGTGCAGGGGTAACCTATGGCTACACCTTC.

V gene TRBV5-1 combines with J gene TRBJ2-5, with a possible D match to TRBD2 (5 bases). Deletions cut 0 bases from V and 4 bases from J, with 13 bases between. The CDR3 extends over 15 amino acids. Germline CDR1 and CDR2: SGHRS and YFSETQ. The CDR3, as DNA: TGCGCCAGCAGCTTGGGACTATCCCCTCCAGAGACCCAGTACTTC. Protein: CASSLGLSPPETQYF.

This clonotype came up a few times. In DNA, the CDR3 is TGTGCCAGCAGTTTACGGCAGTATAATTCACCCCTCCACTTT. Translating gives CASSLRQYNSPLHF. The V gene is TRBV27, the J gene TRBJ1-6, with D hard to call. This CDR3 is built from 14 residues. Per the germline V gene, CDR1 is MNHEY and CDR2 is SMNVEV (reference sequence). V was clipped by 2 bases and J by 4 bases, with 6 bases between them.

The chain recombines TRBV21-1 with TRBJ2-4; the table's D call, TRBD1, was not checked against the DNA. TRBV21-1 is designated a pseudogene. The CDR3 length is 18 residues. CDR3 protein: CASSKEGVSRGHPNIQYF. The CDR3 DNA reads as TGTGCCAGCAGCAAAGAGGGGGTTTCAAGGGGGCATCCAAACATTCAGTACTTC.

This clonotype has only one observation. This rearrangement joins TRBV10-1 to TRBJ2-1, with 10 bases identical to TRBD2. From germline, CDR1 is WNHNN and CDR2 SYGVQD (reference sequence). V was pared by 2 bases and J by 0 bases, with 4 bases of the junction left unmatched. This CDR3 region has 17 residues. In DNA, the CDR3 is TGCGCCAGCAGTGAGCGGACTAGCGGAGACTCCTACAATGAGCAGTTCTTC. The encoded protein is CASSERTSGDSYNEQFF.

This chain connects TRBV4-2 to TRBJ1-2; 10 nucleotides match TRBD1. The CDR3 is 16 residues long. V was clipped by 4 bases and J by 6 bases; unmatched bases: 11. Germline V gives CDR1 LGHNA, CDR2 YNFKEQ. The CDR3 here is CASSRPDGTGVDGYTF. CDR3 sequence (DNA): TGTGCCAGCAGCCGACCCGACGGGACAGGGGTAGATGGCTACACCTTC.

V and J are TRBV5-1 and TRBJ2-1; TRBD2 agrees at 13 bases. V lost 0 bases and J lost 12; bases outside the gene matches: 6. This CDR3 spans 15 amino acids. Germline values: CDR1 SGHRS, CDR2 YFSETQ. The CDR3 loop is CASSLDGTSGVTQFF. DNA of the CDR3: TGCGCCAGCAGCTTGGATGGGACTAGCGGGGTTACGCAGTTCTTC.

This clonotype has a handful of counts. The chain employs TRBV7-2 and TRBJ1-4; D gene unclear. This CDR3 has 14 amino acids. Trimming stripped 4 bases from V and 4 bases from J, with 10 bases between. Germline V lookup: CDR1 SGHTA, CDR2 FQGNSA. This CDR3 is CASSSGSNNEKLFF. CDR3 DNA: TGTGCCAGCAGCTCCGGGTCGAATAATGAAAAACTGTTTTTT.

CDR3 amino acids: CSVGVQGSRGYTF. CDR3 bases: TGCAGCGTTGGGGTGCAGGGGTCTAGGGGCTACACCTTC. The rearrangement joins TRBV29-1 to TRBJ1-2, with D perhaps TRBD1 (6 bases). The CDR3 covers 13 residues. Germline lookup yields CDR1 SQVTM and CDR2 ANQGSEA. The V and J ends lost 4 bases and 8 bases respectively, with 17 bases between them.

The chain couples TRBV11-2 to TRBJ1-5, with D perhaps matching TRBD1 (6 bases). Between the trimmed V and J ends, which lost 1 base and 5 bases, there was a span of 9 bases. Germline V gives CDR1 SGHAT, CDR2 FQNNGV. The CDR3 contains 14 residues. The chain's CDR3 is CASSLAGAHQPQHF. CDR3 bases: TGTGCCAGCAGCTTAGCAGGGGCGCATCAGCCCCAGCATTTT.

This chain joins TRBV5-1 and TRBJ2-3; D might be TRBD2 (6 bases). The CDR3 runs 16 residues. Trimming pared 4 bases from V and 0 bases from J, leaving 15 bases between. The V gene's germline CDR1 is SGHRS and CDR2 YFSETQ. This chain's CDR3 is CASSPALAQSTDTQYF. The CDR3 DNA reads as TGCGCCAGCAGCCCCGCACTAGCCCAGAGCACAGATACGCAGTATTTT.

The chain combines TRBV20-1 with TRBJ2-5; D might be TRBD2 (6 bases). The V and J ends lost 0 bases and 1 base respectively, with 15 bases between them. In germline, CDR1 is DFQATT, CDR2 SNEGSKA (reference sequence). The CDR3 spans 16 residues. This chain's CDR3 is CSARDLGRGTQETQYF. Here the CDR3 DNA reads TGCAGTGCTAGAGATCTAGGCCGGGGGACCCAAGAGACCCAGTACTTC.

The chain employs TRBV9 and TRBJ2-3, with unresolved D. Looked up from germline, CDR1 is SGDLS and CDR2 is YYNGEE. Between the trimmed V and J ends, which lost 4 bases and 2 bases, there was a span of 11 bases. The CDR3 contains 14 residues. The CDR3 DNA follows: TGTGCCAGCAGCCTTATACATTCCACAGATACGCAGTATTTT. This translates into CASSLIHSTDTQYF.

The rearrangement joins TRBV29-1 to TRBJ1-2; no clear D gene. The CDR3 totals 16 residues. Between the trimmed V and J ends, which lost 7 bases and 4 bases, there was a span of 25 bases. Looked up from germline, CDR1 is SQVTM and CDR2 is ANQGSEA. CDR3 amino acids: CSAEPLSGPISYGYTF. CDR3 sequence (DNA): TGCAGCGCAGAACCTTTGTCGGGCCCTATCTCCTATGGCTACACCTTC.

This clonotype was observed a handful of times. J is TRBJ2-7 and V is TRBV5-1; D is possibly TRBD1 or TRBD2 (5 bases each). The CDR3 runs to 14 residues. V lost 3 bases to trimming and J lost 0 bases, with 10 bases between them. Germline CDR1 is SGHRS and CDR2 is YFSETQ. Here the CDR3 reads CASSWGPSSYEQYF. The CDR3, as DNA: TGCGCCAGCAGCTGGGGACCGAGCTCCTACGAGCAGTACTTC.

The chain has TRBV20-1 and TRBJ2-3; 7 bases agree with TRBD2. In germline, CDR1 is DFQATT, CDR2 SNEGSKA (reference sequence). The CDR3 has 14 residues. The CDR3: CSARRLARTDTQYF. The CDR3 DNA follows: TGCAGCGCTCGGAGACTAGCTCGCACAGATACGCAGTATTTT.

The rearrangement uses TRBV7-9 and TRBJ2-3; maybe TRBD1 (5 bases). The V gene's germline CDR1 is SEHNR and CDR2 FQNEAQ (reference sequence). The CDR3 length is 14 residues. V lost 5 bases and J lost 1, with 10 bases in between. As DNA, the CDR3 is TGTGCCAGCAGCCGACAGTCCCGCACAGATACGCAGTATTTT. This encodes CASSRQSRTDTQYF.

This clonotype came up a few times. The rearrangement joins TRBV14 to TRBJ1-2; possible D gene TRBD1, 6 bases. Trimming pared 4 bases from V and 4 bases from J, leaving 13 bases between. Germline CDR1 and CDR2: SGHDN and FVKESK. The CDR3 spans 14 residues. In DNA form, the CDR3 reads TGTGCCAGCAGCCGCGTACAGGGCCTCTATGGCTACACCTTC. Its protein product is CASSRVQGLYGYTF.

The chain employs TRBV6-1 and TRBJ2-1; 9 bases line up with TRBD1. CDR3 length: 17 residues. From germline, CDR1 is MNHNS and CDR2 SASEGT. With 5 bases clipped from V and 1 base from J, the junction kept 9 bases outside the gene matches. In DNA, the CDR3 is TGTGCCAGCAGTCAAAGGACAGGGGATGTATCCTACAATGAGCAGTTCTTC. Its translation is CASSQRTGDVSYNEQFF.

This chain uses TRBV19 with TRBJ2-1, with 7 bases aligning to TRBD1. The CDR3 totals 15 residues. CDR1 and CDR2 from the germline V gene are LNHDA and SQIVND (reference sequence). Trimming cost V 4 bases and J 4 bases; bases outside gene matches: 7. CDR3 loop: CASSRGTARYNEQFF. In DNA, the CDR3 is TGTGCCAGTAGTAGGGGGACAGCCCGTTACAATGAGCAGTTCTTC.

CDR3 amino acids: CSARTDRETQYF. The CDR3 nucleotides are TGCAGTGCTAGAACCGACAGGGAGACCCAGTACTTC. V and J are TRBV20-1 and TRBJ2-5; possible D gene TRBD1, 6 bases. V gave up 2 bases and J gave up 5 bases, with 9 bases separating them. The germline gives CDR1 DFQATT, CDR2 SNEGSKA (reference sequence). The CDR3 covers 12 residues.

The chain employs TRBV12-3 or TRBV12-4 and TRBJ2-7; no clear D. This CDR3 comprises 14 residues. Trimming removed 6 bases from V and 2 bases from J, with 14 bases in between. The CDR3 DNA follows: TGTGCCAGCAGCCCAGCCCACCTTCCCTACGAGCAGTACTTC. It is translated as CASSPAHLPYEQYF.

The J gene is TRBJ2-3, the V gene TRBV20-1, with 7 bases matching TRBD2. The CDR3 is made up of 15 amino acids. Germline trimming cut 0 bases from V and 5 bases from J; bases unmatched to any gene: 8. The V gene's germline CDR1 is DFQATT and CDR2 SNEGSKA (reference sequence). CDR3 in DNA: TGCAGTGCTAGAGATCTCGCGGGAGACATAGATACGCAGTATTTT. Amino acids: CSARDLAGDIDTQYF.

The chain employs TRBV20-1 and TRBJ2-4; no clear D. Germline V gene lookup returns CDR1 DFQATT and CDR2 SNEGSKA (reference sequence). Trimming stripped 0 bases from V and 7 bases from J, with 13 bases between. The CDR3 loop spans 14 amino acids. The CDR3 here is CSAREERIRNIQYF. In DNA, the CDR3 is TGCAGTGCTAGAGAGGAGCGAATCAGGAACATTCAGTACTTC.